The next 10 T cell receptor beta chains were all read from a single sample in a study of blood T cell repertoires in COVID-19 (TCRdb year 2020). Libraries were built with the immunoSEQ multiplex PCR assay. Entries here come from immuneACCESS through TCRdb and include only in-frame sequences with V and J called. Some clones fail to appear in such tables; in the studies checked, an unresolved V gene covers under half of the shortfall, and the cause of the remainder is unknown. This sample comprises about 140,000 clones, about 79% of them detected only once. About 3.2% of the sample is held by the ten biggest clonotypes. Sequenced material: PBMCs or T cells enriched from blood (not recorded which). The receptors stem from a woman aged 45 to 65 who had recovered from COVID-19.

V gene TRBV28 combines with J gene TRBJ2-3, with D maybe TRBD2 (6 bases). V lost 3 bases and J 5 bases, leaving 27 bases between the germline ends. CDR1 is MDHEN, CDR2 SYDVKM, per germline. The CDR3 is made up of 19 amino acids. DNA for the CDR3: TGTGCCAGCAGTTTCAGTGGTCCGGGACCGGAGGGGAGTGGAGATACGCAGTATTTT. This sequence encodes CASSFSGPGPEGSGDTQYF.

The V gene is TRBV27, the J gene TRBJ1-6; D is unresolved. Germline lookup yields CDR1 MNHEY and CDR2 SMNVEV (reference sequence). CDR3 length: 14 amino acids. V was clipped by 2 bases and J by 7 bases, with 9 bases between them. This CDR3 reads CASSLILRNSPLHF. The DNA of the CDR3 is TGTGCCAGCAGTTTAATTTTGCGAAATTCACCCCTCCACTTT.

This chain connects TRBV6-2 or TRBV6-3 to TRBJ1-5; D is undetermined. The CDR3 is 13 amino acids. The germline V gene has CDR1 MNHEY and CDR2 SVGEGT. V lost 2 bases, J lost 5 bases, and 7 bases lay in between. CDR3 coding DNA: TGTGCCAGCAGTTACGAACAGCATCAGCCCCAGCATTTT. Translation gives CASSYEQHQPQHF.

This clone was detected once. The chain joins TRBV5-8 to TRBJ1-2; 7 bases align to TRBD1. CDR3 length: 14 amino acids. Trimming took 5 bases from V and 3 from J; bases not matched to a gene: 7. Germline V gene lookup returns CDR1 SGHTS and CDR2 YDEGEE. The CDR3 protein is CASRVRGPDYGYTF. Here the CDR3 DNA reads TGTGCCAGCAGAGTAAGGGGGCCAGACTATGGCTACACCTTC.

This clone was found once. The chain carries TRBV3-1 (or the pseudogene TRBV3-2) and TRBJ1-3; no firm D call. Germline V gives CDR1 LGHDT, CDR2 YNNKEL (reference sequence). The CDR3 spans 18 residues. The V gene lost 4 bases and the J gene lost 0 bases, with 19 bases spanning the gap. CDR3 region: CASSRSYITVGSGNTIYF. The CDR3 DNA reads as TGTGCCAGCAGCCGATCCTATATTACCGTTGGCTCTGGAAACACCATATATTTT.

The chain uses TRBV19 and TRBJ1-1, with D hard to call. Trimming shortened V by 3 bases and J by 1 base, and 6 bases separated the two germline ends. This CDR3 region has 13 residues. Germline V gene lookup returns CDR1 LNHDA and CDR2 SQIVND (reference sequence). CDR3 sequence: CASSMIRNTEAFF. CDR3 nucleotide sequence: TGTGCCAGTAGTATGATCAGGAACACTGAAGCTTTCTTT.

CDR3 sequence: CASSTQTGNNQPQHF. The CDR3 region has the DNA TGTGCCAGTAGTACTCAGACAGGGAACAATCAGCCCCAGCATTTT. The genes are TRBV19 and TRBJ1-5; 7 bases agree with TRBD1. The junction had 6 bases not matched to a gene; V was cut back by 4 bases and J by 3 bases. Germline lookup yields CDR1 LNHDA and CDR2 SQIVND (reference sequence). This CDR3 comprises 15 residues.

The chain combines TRBV30 with TRBJ2-1; 7 bases match TRBD2. Germline V gives CDR1 GTSNPN, CDR2 SVGIG (reference sequence). V lost 5 bases to trimming and J lost 6 bases; unmatched junction nucleotides: 10. This CDR3 spans 14 amino acids. CDR3 nucleotides: TGTGCCTGGGCGATGGGGGGAGGGGCCAATGAGCAGTTCTTC. This translates into CAWAMGGGANEQFF.

The chain has TRBV3-1 (or the pseudogene TRBV3-2) and TRBJ2-1; 11 bases align to TRBD2. The CDR3 covers 20 residues. CDR1 LGHDT and CDR2 YNNKEL come from the germline V gene (reference sequence). Germline trimming cut 1 base from V and 3 bases from J; bases unmatched to any gene: 14. The chain's CDR3 is CASSQALAGDLSPYYNEQFF. Here the CDR3 DNA reads TGTGCCAGCAGCCAAGCACTAGCGGGAGATCTTTCCCCCTACTACAATGAGCAGTTCTTC.

The chain has TRBV6-5 and TRBJ2-3; D not certain. The ends were cut back, 6 bases at V and 1 base at J, with 11 bases in the middle. Germline CDR1 is MNHEY and CDR2 is SVGAGI. This CDR3 has 14 residues. CDR3 sequence: CASRLEWGTDTQYF. The DNA for the CDR3 is TGTGCCAGCAGATTGGAGTGGGGCACAGATACGCAGTATTTT.